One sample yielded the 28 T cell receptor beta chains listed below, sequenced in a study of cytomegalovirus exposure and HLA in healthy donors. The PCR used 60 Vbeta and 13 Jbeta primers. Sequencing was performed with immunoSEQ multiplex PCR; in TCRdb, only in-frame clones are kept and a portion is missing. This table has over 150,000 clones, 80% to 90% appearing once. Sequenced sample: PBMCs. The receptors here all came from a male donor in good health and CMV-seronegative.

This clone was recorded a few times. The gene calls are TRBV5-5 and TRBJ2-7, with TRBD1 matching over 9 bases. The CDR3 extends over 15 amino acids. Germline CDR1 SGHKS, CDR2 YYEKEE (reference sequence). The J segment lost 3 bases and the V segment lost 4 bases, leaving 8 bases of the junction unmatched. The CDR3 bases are TGTGCCAGCAGCCTTGGCGGGACAGGGAACTACGAGCAGTACTTC. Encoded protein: CASSLGGTGNYEQYF. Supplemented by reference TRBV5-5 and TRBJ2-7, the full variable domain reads DAGVTQSPTHLIKTRGQQVTLRCSPISGHKSVSWYQQVLGQGPQFIFQYYEKEERGRGNFPDRFSARQFPNYSSELNVNALLLGDSALYLCASSLGGTGNYEQYFGPGTRLTVT.

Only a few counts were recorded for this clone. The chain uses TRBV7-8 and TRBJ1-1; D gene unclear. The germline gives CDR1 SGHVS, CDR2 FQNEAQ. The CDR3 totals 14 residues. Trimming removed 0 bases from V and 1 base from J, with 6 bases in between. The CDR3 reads CASSLAAGNTEAFF. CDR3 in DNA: TGTGCCAGCAGCTTAGCGGCGGGGAACACTGAAGCTTTCTTT.

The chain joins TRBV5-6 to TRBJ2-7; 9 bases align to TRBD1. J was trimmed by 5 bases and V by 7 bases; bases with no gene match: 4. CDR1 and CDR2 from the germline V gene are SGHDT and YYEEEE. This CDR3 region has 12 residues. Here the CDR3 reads CASWGQGDEQYF. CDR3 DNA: TGTGCCAGCTGGGGACAGGGAGACGAGCAGTACTTC.

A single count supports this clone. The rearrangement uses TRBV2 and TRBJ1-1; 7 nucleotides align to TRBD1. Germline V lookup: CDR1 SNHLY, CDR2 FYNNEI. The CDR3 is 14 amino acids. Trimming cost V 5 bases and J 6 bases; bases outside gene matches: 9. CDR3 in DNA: TGTGCCAGCAGTTTGGAGGGGGCGGGGTCTGAAGCTTTCTTT. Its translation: CASSLEGAGSEAFF.

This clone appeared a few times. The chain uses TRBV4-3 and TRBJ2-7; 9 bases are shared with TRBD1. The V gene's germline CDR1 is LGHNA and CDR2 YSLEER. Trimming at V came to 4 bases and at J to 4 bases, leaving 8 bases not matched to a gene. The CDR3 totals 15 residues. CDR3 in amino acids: CASSPGTGTQYEQYF. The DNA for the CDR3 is TGCGCCAGCAGCCCTGGGACAGGGACGCAGTACGAGCAGTACTTC.

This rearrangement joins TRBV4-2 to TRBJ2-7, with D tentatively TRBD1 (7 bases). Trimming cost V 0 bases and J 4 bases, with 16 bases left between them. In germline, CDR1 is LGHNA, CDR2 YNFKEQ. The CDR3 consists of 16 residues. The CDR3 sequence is CASSQDGRGETYEQYF. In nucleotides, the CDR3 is TGTGCCAGCAGCCAAGATGGCAGGGGGGAAACTTACGAGCAGTACTTC.

CDR3: CASSLVQANTGELFF. CDR3 bases: TGTGCCAGCAGCTTGGTACAGGCAAACACCGGGGAGCTGTTTTTT. The rearrangement joins TRBV5-5 to TRBJ2-2, with D maybe TRBD1 (5 bases). V was cut by 0 bases and J by 2 bases, with 8 bases left in between. Germline V gene data show CDR1 as SGHKS and CDR2 as YYEKEE (reference sequence). CDR3 length: 15 amino acids.

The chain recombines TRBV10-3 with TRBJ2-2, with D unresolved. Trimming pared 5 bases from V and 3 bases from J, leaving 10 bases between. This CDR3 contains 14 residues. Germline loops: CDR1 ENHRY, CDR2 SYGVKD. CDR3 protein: CAISSHGDTGELFF. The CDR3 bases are TGTGCCATCAGTTCCCATGGAGACACCGGGGAGCTGTTTTTT.

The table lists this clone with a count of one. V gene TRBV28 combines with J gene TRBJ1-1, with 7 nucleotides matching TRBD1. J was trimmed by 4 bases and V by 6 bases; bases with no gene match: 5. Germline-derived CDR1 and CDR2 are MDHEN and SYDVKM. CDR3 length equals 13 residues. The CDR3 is CASRQGLGTEAFF. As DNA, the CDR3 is TGTGCCAGCAGACAGGGGTTGGGCACTGAAGCTTTCTTT.

The CDR3 sequence is CASSLDRRGSRDPYNEQFF. In DNA, the CDR3 is TGTGCCAGCAGCTTAGATCGGAGGGGATCCCGGGACCCTTACAATGAGCAGTTCTTC. The chain joins TRBV11-2 to TRBJ2-1, with D possibly TRBD2 on 6 matching bases. This CDR3 has 19 amino acids. Germline CDR1 reads SGHAT; CDR2 reads FQNNGV. V lost 0 bases to trimming and J lost 4 bases, with 22 bases between them.

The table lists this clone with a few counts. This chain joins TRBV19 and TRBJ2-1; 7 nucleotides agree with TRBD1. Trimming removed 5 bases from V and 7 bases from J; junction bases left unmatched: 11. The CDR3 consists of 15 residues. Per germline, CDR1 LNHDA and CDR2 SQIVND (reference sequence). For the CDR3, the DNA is TGTGCCAGTAGTCCCCCCGAGACAGGGAAAAATGAGCAGTTCTTC. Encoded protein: CASSPPETGKNEQFF.

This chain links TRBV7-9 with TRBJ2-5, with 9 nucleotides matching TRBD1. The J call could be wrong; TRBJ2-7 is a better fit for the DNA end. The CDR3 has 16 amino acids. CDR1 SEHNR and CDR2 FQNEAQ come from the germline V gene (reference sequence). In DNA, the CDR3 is TGTGCCAGCACCCCTCGCCGGGGACAGGGCATCTACGAGCAGTACTTC. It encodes CASTPRRGQGIYEQYF.

The CDR3: CASSRQGPTYEQYF. The CDR3 DNA reads as TGTGCCAGCAGTCGACAGGGGCCCACCTACGAGCAGTACTTC. This rearrangement joins TRBV5-4 to TRBJ2-7; 8 bases agree with TRBD1. J was trimmed by 2 bases and V by 5 bases; bases with no gene match: 6. Germline V lookup: CDR1 SGHNT, CDR2 YYREEE (reference sequence). This CDR3 spans 14 amino acids.

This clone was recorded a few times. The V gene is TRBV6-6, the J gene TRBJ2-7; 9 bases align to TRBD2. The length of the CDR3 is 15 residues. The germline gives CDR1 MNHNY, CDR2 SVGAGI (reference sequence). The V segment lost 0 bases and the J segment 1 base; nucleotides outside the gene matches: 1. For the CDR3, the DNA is TGTGCCAGCAGTTACTCACTAGCGGGTTCCTACGAGCAGTACTTC. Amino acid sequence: CASSYSLAGSYEQYF.

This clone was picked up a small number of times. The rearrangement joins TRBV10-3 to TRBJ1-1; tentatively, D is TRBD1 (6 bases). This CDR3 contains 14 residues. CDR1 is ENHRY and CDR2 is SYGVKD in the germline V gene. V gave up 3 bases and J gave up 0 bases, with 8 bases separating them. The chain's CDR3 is CAISEQGVNTEAFF. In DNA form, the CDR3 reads TGTGCCATCAGTGAACAGGGCGTGAACACTGAAGCTTTCTTT.

This CDR3 reads CASSVGGGTSGHTQYF. Written as DNA, the CDR3 is TGTGCCAGCAGCGTAGGCGGGGGGACTAGCGGGCATACGCAGTATTTT. The V and J genes are TRBV9 and TRBJ2-3; the match to TRBD2 covers 12 bases. The CDR3 covers 16 residues. V was pared by 0 bases and J by 7 bases, with 6 bases of the junction left unmatched. The germline V gene encodes CDR1 SGDLS and CDR2 YYNGEE.

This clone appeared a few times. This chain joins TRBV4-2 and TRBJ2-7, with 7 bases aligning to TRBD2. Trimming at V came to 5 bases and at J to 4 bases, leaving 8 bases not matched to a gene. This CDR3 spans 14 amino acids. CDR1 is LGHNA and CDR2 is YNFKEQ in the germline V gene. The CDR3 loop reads CASSSRVGGYEQYF. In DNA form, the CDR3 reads TGTGCCAGCAGCTCTCGGGTGGGGGGGTACGAGCAGTACTTC.

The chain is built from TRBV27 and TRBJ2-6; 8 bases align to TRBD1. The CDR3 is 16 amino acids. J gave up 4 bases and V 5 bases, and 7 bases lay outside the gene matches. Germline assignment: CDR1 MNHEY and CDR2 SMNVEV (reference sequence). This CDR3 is CASSVRQGRGANVLTF. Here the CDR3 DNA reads TGTGCCAGCAGTGTAAGACAGGGGCGAGGGGCCAACGTCCTGACTTTC.

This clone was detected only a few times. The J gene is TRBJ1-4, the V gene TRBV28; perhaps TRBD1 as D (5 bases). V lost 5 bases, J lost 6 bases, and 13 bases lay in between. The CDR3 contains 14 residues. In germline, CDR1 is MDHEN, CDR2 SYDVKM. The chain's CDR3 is CASSRARVDEKLFF. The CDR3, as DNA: TGTGCCAGCAGTCGGGCCAGGGTTGATGAAAAACTGTTTTTT.

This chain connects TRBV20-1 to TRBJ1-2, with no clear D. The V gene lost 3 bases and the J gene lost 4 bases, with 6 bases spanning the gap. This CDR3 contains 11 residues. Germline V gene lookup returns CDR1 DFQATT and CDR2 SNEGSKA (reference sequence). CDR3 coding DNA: TGCAGTGCTAGTTCGGTCTATGGCTACACCTTC. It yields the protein CSASSVYGYTF.

CDR3 nucleotide sequence: TGTGCCACCAGCAGAGATCGGCCGACATTCCACTATGGCTACACCTTC. This translates into CATSRDRPTFHYGYTF. This sequence joins TRBV15 and TRBJ1-2; D uncertain. The V end was cut by 0 bases, the J end by 3 bases, with 14 bases between. Germline V gives CDR1 LNHNV, CDR2 YYDKDF (reference sequence). CDR3 length: 16 amino acids.

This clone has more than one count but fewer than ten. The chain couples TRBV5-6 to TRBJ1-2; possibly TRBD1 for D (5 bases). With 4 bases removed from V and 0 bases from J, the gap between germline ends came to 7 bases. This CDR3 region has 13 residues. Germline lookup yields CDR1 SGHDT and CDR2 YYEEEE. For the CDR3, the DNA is TGTGCCAGCAGCGGGGGGACTAACTATGGCTACACCTTC. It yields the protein CASSGGTNYGYTF.

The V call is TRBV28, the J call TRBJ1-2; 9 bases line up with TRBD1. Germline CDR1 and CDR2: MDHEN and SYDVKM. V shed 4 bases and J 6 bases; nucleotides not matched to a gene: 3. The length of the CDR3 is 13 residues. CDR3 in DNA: TGTGCCAGCAGTTCACAGGGGGCGGATGGCTACACCTTC. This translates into CASSSQGADGYTF.

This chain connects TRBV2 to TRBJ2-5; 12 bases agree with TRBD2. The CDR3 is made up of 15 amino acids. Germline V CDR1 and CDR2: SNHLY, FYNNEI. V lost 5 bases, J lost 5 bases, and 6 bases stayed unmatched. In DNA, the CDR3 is TGTGCCAGCAGTTTGACTAGCGGGGGCGAGGAGACCCAGTACTTC. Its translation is CASSLTSGGEETQYF.

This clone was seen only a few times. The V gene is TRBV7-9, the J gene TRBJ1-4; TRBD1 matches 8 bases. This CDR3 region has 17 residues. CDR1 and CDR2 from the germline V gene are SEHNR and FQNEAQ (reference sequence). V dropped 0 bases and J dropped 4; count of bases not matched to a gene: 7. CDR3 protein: CASSLARTGFGNEKLFF. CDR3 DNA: TGTGCCAGCAGCTTAGCCCGGACAGGGTTCGGTAATGAAAAACTGTTTTTT.

DNA for the CDR3: TGCGCCAGCAGCTCCCCTCTGAGCAGGGAAGGCACCTACGAGCAGTACTTC. This gives the protein CASSSPLSREGTYEQYF. This chain links TRBV5-1 with TRBJ2-7; D is possibly TRBD1 (5 bases). The CDR3 loop spans 17 amino acids. Germline V CDR1 and CDR2: SGHRS, YFSETQ. V was clipped by 3 bases and J by 2 bases, with 21 bases between them.

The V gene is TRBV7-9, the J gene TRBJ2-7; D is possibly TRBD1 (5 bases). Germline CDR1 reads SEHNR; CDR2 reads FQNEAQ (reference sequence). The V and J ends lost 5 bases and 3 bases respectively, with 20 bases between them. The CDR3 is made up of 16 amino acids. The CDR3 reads CASSPSGWGRDYEQYF. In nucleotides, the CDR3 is TGTGCCAGCAGCCCCAGTGGCTGGGGCAGGGACTACGAGCAGTACTTC.

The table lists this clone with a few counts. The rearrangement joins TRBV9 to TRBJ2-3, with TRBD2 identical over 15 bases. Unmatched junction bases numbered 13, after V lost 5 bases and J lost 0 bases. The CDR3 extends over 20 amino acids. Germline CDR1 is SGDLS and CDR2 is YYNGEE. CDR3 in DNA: TGTGCCAGCAGGGCTCCGCCGGGACTAGCGGGGGGTCGGAGCACAGATACGCAGTATTTT. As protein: CASRAPPGLAGGRSTDTQYF.